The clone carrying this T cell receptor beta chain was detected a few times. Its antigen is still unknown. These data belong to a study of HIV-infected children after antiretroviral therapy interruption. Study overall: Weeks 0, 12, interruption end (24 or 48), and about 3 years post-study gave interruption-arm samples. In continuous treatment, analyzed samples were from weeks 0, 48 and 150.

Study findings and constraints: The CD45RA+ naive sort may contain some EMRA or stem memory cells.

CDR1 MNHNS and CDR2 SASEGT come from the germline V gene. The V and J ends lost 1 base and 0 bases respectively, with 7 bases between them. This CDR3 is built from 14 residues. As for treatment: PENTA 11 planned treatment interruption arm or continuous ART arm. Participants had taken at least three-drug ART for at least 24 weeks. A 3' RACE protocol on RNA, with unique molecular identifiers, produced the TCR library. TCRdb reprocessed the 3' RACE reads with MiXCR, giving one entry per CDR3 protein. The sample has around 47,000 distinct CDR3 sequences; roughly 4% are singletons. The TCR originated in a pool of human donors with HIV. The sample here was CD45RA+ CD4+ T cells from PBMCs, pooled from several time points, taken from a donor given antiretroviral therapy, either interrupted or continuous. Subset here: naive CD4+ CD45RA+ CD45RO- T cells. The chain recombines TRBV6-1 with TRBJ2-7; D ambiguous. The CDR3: CASSEEASSYEQYF. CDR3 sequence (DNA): TGTGCCAGCAGTGAAGAAGCCAGCTCCTACGAGCAGTACTTC.